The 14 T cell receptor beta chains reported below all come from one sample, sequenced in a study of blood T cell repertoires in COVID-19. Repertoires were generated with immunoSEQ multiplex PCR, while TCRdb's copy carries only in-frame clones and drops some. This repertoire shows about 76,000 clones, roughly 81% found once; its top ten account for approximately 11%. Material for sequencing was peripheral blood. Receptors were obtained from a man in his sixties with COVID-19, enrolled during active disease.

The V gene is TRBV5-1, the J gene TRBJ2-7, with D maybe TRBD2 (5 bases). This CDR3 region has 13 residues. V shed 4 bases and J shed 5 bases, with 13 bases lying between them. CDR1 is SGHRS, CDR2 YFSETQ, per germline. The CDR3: CASSTRGGNEQYF. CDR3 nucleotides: TGCGCCAGCAGCACACGTGGAGGTAACGAGCAGTACTTC.

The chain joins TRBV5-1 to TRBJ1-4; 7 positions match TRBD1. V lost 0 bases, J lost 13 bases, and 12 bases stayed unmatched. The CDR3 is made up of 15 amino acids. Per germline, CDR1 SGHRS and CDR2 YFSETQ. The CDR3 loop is CASSLGQGGSGGLFF. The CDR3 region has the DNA TGCGCCAGCAGCTTGGGACAGGGAGGGAGCGGGGGACTGTTTTTT.

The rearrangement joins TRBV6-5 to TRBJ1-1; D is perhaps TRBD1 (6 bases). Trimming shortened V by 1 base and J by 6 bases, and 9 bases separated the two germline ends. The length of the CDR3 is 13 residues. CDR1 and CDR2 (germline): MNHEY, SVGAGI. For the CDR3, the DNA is TGTGCCAGCAGTTACTTGGACAGCCCTGAAGCTTTCTTT. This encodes CASSYLDSPEAFF.

The CDR3 DNA sequence: TGTGCCAGCAATTCTCCGAAGGCGGGGCTCTATGGCTACACCTTC. Encoded protein: CASNSPKAGLYGYTF. V gene TRBV6-1 combines with J gene TRBJ1-2; perhaps TRBD1 as D (5 bases). The CDR3 runs 15 residues. Germline V gives CDR1 MNHNS, CDR2 SASEGT. Trimming stripped 7 bases from V and 4 bases from J, with 19 bases between.

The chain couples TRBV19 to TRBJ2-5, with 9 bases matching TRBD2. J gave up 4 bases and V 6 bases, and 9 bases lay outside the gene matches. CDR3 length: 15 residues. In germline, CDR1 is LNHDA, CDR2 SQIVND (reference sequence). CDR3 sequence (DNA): TGTGCCAGTAGCCCCACCGGGACTAGCTTAGAGACCCAGTACTTC. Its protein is CASSPTGTSLETQYF.

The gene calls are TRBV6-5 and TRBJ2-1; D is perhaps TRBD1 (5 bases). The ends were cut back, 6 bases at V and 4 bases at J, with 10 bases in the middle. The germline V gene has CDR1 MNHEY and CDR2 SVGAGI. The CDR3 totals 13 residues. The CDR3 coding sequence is TGTGCCAGCAGAGCAGACAGTTACAATGAGCAGTTCTTC. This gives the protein CASRADSYNEQFF.

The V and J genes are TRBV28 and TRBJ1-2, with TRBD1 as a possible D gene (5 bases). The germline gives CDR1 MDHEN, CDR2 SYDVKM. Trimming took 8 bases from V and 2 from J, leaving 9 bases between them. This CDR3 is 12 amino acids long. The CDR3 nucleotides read TGTGCCAGCGCTACAGGAAACTATGGCTACACCTTC. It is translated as CASATGNYGYTF.

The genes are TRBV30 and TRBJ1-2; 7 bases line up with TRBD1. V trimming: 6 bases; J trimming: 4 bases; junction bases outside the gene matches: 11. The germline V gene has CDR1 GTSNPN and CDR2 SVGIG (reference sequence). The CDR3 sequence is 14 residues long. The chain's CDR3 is CACTRDAGGYGYTF. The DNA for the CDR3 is TGTGCCTGTACAAGGGATGCAGGGGGCTATGGCTACACCTTC.

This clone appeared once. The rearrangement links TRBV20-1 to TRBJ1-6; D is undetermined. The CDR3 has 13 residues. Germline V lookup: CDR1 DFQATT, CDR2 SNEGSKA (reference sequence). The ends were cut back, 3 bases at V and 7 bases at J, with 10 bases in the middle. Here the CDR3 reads CSASRAGNSPLHF. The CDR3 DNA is TGCAGTGCTAGTCGGGCGGGGAATTCACCCCTCCACTTT.

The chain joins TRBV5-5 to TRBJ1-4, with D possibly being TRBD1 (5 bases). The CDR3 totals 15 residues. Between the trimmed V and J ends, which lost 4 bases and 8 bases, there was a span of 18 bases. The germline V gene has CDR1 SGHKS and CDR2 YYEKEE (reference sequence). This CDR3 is CASSPSRENTEKLFF. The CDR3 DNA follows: TGTGCCAGCAGCCCCTCCAGGGAAAATACGGAAAAACTGTTTTTT.

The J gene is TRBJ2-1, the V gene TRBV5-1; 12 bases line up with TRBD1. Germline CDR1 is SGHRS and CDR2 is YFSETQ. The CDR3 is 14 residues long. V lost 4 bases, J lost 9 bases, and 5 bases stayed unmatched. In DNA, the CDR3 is TGCGCCAGCAGCGCCGGGACAGGGGGCCTTGAGCAGTTCTTC. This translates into CASSAGTGGLEQFF.

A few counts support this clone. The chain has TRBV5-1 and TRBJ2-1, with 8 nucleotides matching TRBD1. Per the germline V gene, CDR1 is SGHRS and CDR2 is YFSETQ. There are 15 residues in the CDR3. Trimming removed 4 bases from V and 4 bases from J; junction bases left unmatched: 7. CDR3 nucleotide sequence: TGCGCCAGCAGCAACTCGGGACAGGATTACAATGAGCAGTTCTTC. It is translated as CASSNSGQDYNEQFF.

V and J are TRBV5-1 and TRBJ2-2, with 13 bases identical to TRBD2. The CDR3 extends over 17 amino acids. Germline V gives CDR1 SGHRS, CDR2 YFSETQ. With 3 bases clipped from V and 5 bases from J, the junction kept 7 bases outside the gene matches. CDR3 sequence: CASSSTGTSGVTGELFF. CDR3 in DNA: TGCGCCAGCAGCTCTACCGGGACTAGCGGGGTAACCGGGGAGCTGTTTTTT.

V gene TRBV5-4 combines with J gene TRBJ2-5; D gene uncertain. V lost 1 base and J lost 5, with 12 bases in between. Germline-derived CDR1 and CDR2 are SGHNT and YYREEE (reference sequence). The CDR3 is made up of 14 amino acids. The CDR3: CASSLFAAGETQYF. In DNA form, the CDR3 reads TGTGCCAGCAGCTTGTTCGCGGCTGGTGAGACCCAGTACTTC.